The 17 T cell receptor beta chains below come from one sample, sequenced in a study of cytomegalovirus exposure and HLA in healthy donors. The PCR employed 60 Vbeta primers together with 13 Jbeta primers. Clones were sequenced by immunoSEQ multiplex PCR, and TCRdb holds only the in-frame ones, with some missing. This sample yields about 98,000 clones, of which around 68% are seen a single time; about 1.2% belongs to the top ten. The sample consisted of PBMCs. Source of these receptors: a female donor in good health and CMV-seronegative.

The chain employs TRBV15 and TRBJ2-5, with 9 bases that match TRBD2. With 2 bases clipped from V and 5 bases from J, the junction kept 6 bases outside the gene matches. This CDR3 has 15 amino acids. CDR1 and CDR2 (germline): LNHNV, YYDKDF (reference sequence). The CDR3 DNA sequence: TGTGCCACCAGCAGATTGCGGGGGGGCATCGAGACCCAGTACTTC. Residues: CATSRLRGGIETQYF.

CDR3 in amino acids: CASSPISDPNTGELFF. DNA for the CDR3: TGTGCCAGCAGCCCGATTAGCGACCCGAACACCGGGGAGCTGTTTTTT. The V gene is TRBV7-8, the J gene TRBJ2-2, with D possibly being TRBD2 (5 bases). Germline V gene sequence: CDR1 SGHVS, CDR2 FQNEAQ. V was pared by 5 bases and J by 0 bases, with 13 bases between. This CDR3 spans 16 amino acids.

V is TRBV4-1 and J is TRBJ1-3, with 7 bases identical to TRBD1. The germline V gene has CDR1 MGHRA and CDR2 YSYEKL. This CDR3 comprises 14 residues. The trim removed 3 bases at V and 8 bases at J, leaving 7 bases unmatched. DNA for the CDR3: TGCGCCAGCAGCCAGAGACAGGGTGAGGACACCATATATTTT. It specifies CASSQRQGEDTIYF.

This clone showed up just a few times. The chain carries TRBV19 and TRBJ2-1; possibly TRBD2 for D (5 bases). This CDR3 has 15 residues. CDR1 LNHDA and CDR2 SQIVND come from the germline V gene (reference sequence). V was trimmed by 5 bases and J by 8 bases, leaving 19 bases between them. The CDR3 region is CASSPLLGNIDEQFF. CDR3 in DNA: TGTGCCAGTAGTCCCCTACTAGGGAACATCGATGAGCAGTTCTTC.

The rearrangement uses TRBV7-2 and TRBJ2-5; 7 bases are a match to TRBD2. Per the germline V gene, CDR1 is SGHTA and CDR2 is FQGNSA. The CDR3 contains 14 residues. With V trimmed by 5 bases and J by 2 bases, 5 bases remained unmatched. CDR3 DNA sequence: TGTGCCAGCAGCCAGAACGGGGGGCAAGAGACCCAGTACTTC. Translating it yields CASSQNGGQETQYF. Filled out from reference TRBV7-2 and TRBJ2-5, the complete variable domain reads GAGVSQSPSNKVTEKGKDVELRCDPISGHTALYWYRQSLGQGLEFLIYFQGNSAPDKSGLPSDRFSAERTGGSVSTLTIQRTQQEDSAVYLCASSQNGGQETQYFGPGTRLLVL.

This rearrangement joins TRBV5-1 to TRBJ2-3, with TRBD2 matching over 7 bases. V gave up 4 bases and J gave up 0 bases; unmatched junction bases: 8. The V gene's germline CDR1 is SGHRS and CDR2 YFSETQ. This CDR3 has 16 residues. CDR3 sequence: CASSGRDYRSTDTQYF. Written as DNA, the CDR3 is TGCGCCAGCAGCGGGCGGGACTACAGAAGCACAGATACGCAGTATTTT.

V gene TRBV2 combines with J gene TRBJ2-3; 10 nucleotides agree with TRBD1. J gave up 4 bases and V 7 bases, and 5 bases lay outside the gene matches. CDR3 length equals 14 residues. CDR1 and CDR2 (germline): SNHLY, FYNNEI. The CDR3 DNA reads as TGTGCCAGCAACTCCGGGACAGGGGCAGATACGCAGTATTTT. Translating it yields CASNSGTGADTQYF.

This clone was observed a single time. The J gene is TRBJ2-2, the V gene TRBV6-4; the D is unclear. This CDR3 is 14 amino acids long. The germline CDR1 and CDR2 sequences are MRHNA and SNTAGT. V lost 2 bases, J lost 3 bases, and 7 bases lay in between. CDR3 sequence (DNA): TGTGCCAGCAGTGACGGGCAGGACACCGGGGAGCTGTTTTTT. Translation gives CASSDGQDTGELFF.

This clone has more than one count but fewer than ten. The chain combines TRBV5-5 with TRBJ2-5; D gene ambiguous. V lost 0 bases, J lost 9 bases, and 12 bases lay in between. CDR1 is SGHKS and CDR2 is YYEKEE in the germline V gene (reference sequence). The CDR3 is 13 residues long. The CDR3 region is CASSLVPERAQYF. CDR3 sequence (DNA): TGTGCCAGCAGCTTGGTCCCCGAACGGGCCCAGTACTTC.

As DNA, the CDR3 is TGTGCCAGCAGCTTAGTGAGGAGTGAAAACACCATATATTTT. Protein product: CASSLVRSENTIYF. The chain combines TRBV7-9 with TRBJ1-3; D is ambiguous. CDR3 size: 14 residues. Germline V gives CDR1 SEHNR, CDR2 FQNEAQ (reference sequence). V lost 1 base and J 6 bases, leaving 10 bases between the germline ends.

The chain carries TRBV29-1 and TRBJ2-3, with D unresolved. CDR1 and CDR2 (germline): SQVTM, ANQGSEA. Trimming removed 4 bases at V and 2 bases at J, with 7 bases between. The CDR3 runs to 12 residues. The CDR3, as DNA: TGCAGCGTTGGCGACATCACAGATACGCAGTATTTT. It yields the protein CSVGDITDTQYF.

This chain links TRBV20-1 with TRBJ1-1; the match to TRBD1 covers 7 bases. This CDR3 is 11 amino acids long. Germline V gene data show CDR1 as DFQATT and CDR2 as SNEGSKA (reference sequence). J gave up 11 bases and V 3 bases, and 6 bases lay outside the gene matches. The CDR3 reads CSASQQGWAFF. The CDR3 DNA follows: TGCAGTGCTAGTCAACAGGGGTGGGCTTTCTTT.

The count of this clone is one. V gene TRBV2 combines with J gene TRBJ1-1, with 9 nucleotides matching TRBD1. V shed 6 bases and J 7 bases; nucleotides not matched to a gene: 12. The CDR3 loop spans 15 amino acids. Germline CDR1 is SNHLY and CDR2 is FYNNEI. The chain's CDR3 is CASRGQRTGVGEAFF. The CDR3 nucleotides read TGTGCCAGCAGGGGTCAGCGGACAGGGGTCGGTGAAGCTTTCTTT. Filled out from reference TRBV2 and TRBJ1-1, the complete variable domain reads EPEVTQTPSHQVTQMGQEVILRCVPISNHLYFYWYRQILGQKVEFLVSFYNNEISEKSEIFDDQFSVERPDGSNFTLKIRSTKLEDSAMYFCASRGQRTGVGEAFFGQGTRLTVV.

A few counts support this clone. Within the sample, other DNA sequences also encode this same CDR3. The chain couples TRBV27 to TRBJ2-7; 10 nucleotides match TRBD1. The CDR3 is 14 residues long. Trimming took 4 bases from V and 3 from J; bases not matched to a gene: 3. Germline V CDR1 and CDR2: MNHEY, SMNVEV (reference sequence). CDR3 nucleotides: TGTGCCAGCAGTTCCGGGACAGGGGACTACGAGCAGTACTTC. Amino acid sequence: CASSSGTGDYEQYF.

The chain has TRBV5-1 and TRBJ2-5; TRBD1 matches at 7 bases. Looked up from germline, CDR1 is SGHRS and CDR2 is YFSETQ. The trim removed 1 base at V and 4 bases at J, leaving 1 base unmatched. CDR3 length: 13 residues. CDR3 residues: CASSLRQGETQYF. The CDR3 DNA reads TGCGCCAGCAGCTTGAGACAGGGAGAGACCCAGTACTTC.

The chain carries TRBV5-1 and TRBJ2-5; D possibly corresponds to TRBD2 (5 bases). There are 15 residues in the CDR3. Per the germline V gene, CDR1 is SGHRS and CDR2 is YFSETQ. V was trimmed by 4 bases and J by 0 bases, leaving 13 bases between them. CDR3 sequence: CASSPPLAYQETQYF. CDR3 nucleotides: TGCGCCAGCAGCCCACCTTTAGCGTACCAAGAGACCCAGTACTTC.

This chain joins TRBV29-1 and TRBJ2-6; 9 bases are a match to TRBD1. The V segment lost 6 bases and the J segment 2 bases; nucleotides outside the gene matches: 14. Germline values: CDR1 SQVTM, CDR2 ANQGSEA. The CDR3 length is 18 residues. This CDR3 reads CSVLGQGGGNTGANVLTF. Written as DNA, the CDR3 is TGCAGCGTGCTGGGACAGGGAGGTGGAAATACTGGGGCCAACGTCCTGACTTTC.